What follows are 16 T cell receptor beta chains derived from one specimen sequenced in a study of blood T cell repertoires in COVID-19. Some clones are missing from TCRdb's copy, which holds only in-frame ones; the method was immunoSEQ multiplex PCR. The profile shows roughly 90,000 clones, about 84% of them singletons. Input material: peripheral blood. The receptors shown here come from a human donor in a cohort sampled during active COVID-19.

V usage is TRBV4-1 and J usage is TRBJ2-3; TRBD1 matches 11 bases. The V gene end was trimmed by 6 bases and the J gene end by 3 bases; junction bases not matched to a gene: 5. This CDR3 has 15 amino acids. CDR1 and CDR2 (germline): MGHRA, YSYEKL. DNA for the CDR3: TGCGCCAGCAGTCAGGACAGGGGGCTAACAGATACGCAGTATTTT. Translation gives CASSQDRGLTDTQYF.

This chain links TRBV6-5 with TRBJ1-5; D call uncertain. The germline gives CDR1 MNHEY, CDR2 SVGAGI. V was cut by 2 bases and J by 3 bases, with 5 bases left in between. The CDR3 is 13 residues long. The CDR3 bases are TGTGCCAGCAGTTACCGGTCCAATCAGCCCCAGCATTTT. Translation gives CASSYRSNQPQHF.

This clone was seen a single time. The gene calls are TRBV3-1 (or the pseudogene TRBV3-2) and TRBJ2-3, with TRBD2 identical over 7 bases. After removal of 1 base from V and 6 bases from J, the junction contained 4 bases not matched to a gene. The CDR3 has 14 amino acids. Germline lookup yields CDR1 LGHDT and CDR2 YNNKEL (reference sequence). The CDR3 is CASSQALLADTQYF. In nucleotides, the CDR3 is TGTGCCAGCAGCCAAGCGTTACTAGCGGATACGCAGTATTTT.

This chain connects TRBV6-1 to TRBJ2-7; 7 nucleotides agree with TRBD1. CDR1 and CDR2 (germline): MNHNS, SASEGT. Trimming removed 3 bases from V and 3 bases from J; junction bases left unmatched: 5. The length of the CDR3 is 14 residues. The CDR3 here is CASSDHTGDYEQYF. DNA of the CDR3: TGTGCCAGCAGTGACCATACAGGGGACTACGAGCAGTACTTC.

The chain carries TRBV29-1 and TRBJ2-1, with TRBD2 matching over 12 bases. V trimming: 7 bases; J trimming: 9 bases; junction bases outside the gene matches: 7. There are 13 residues in the CDR3. Germline assignment: CDR1 SQVTM and CDR2 ANQGSEA. The CDR3 DNA sequence: TGCAGCGGACGACTAGCGGGAGAAAGTGAGCAGTTCTTC. The encoded protein is CSGRLAGESEQFF.

The rearrangement joins TRBV29-1 to TRBJ2-7; 7 positions match TRBD1. The CDR3 spans 13 residues. Germline trimming cut 5 bases from V and 2 bases from J; bases unmatched to any gene: 6. Germline V gene lookup returns CDR1 SQVTM and CDR2 ANQGSEA. The CDR3 DNA reads as TGCAGCGTTCATGGGGACAGTCCCTACGAGCAGTACTTC. The encoded protein is CSVHGDSPYEQYF.

The chain has TRBV5-1 and TRBJ2-1; 8 bases map to TRBD2. In germline, CDR1 is SGHRS, CDR2 YFSETQ. V lost 4 bases and J lost 4; bases outside the gene matches: 10. The CDR3 has 16 amino acids. CDR3 DNA sequence: TGCGCCAGCAGCAACCCCCCTAGCGGGCGTTACAATGAGCAGTTCTTC. Encoded protein: CASSNPPSGRYNEQFF.

This chain connects TRBV7-2 to TRBJ2-1; D is unresolved. The germline V gene encodes CDR1 SGHTA and CDR2 FQGNSA. V lost 0 bases to trimming and J lost 0 bases, with 12 bases between them. The CDR3 has 17 amino acids. DNA of the CDR3: TGTGCCAGCAGCTTAGCGCCCCAGCGTAGCTCCTACAATGAGCAGTTCTTC. Amino acids: CASSLAPQRSSYNEQFF.

The chain couples TRBV4-1 to TRBJ1-1; perhaps TRBD1 as D (6 bases). Looked up from germline, CDR1 is MGHRA and CDR2 is YSYEKL. This CDR3 is built from 14 residues. The V end was cut by 4 bases, the J end by 5 bases, with 14 bases between. The CDR3 loop reads CASSPRQERTEAFF. CDR3 sequence (DNA): TGCGCCAGCAGCCCGCGACAGGAAAGGACTGAAGCTTTCTTT.

The DNA for the CDR3 is TGTGCCAGCAGCTTCGCCAGGGCCAACACCGGGGAGCTGTTTTTT. It is translated as CASSFARANTGELFF. The rearrangement joins TRBV11-1 to TRBJ2-2; D is perhaps TRBD1 (5 bases). In germline, CDR1 is SGHAT, CDR2 FQDESV (reference sequence). V shed 3 bases and J shed 2 bases, with 10 bases lying between them. The CDR3 runs to 15 residues.

The chain links TRBV9 to TRBJ2-3; 7 bases are shared with TRBD2. The trim removed 3 bases at V and 0 bases at J, leaving 7 bases unmatched. CDR3 length: 16 amino acids. In germline, CDR1 is SGDLS, CDR2 YYNGEE. The DNA for the CDR3 is TGTGCCAGCAGCGCTTCTAGCGGCCCTAGCACAGATACGCAGTATTTT. This gives the protein CASSASSGPSTDTQYF. Full variable domain (missing parts from reference TRBV9 and TRBJ2-3): DSGVTQTPKHLITATGQRVTLRCSPRSGDLSVYWYQQSLDQGLQFLIQYYNGEERAKGNILERFSAQQFPDLHSELNLSSLELGDSALYFCASSASSGPSTDTQYFGPGTRLTVL.

Only one count was recorded for this clone. The chain joins TRBV6-1 to TRBJ2-1; D is unresolved. V shed 2 bases and J shed 6 bases, with 8 bases lying between them. The CDR3 loop spans 13 amino acids. Germline V gene data show CDR1 as MNHNS and CDR2 as SASEGT. CDR3 loop: CASSELGGNEQFF. The CDR3 DNA reads as TGTGCCAGCAGTGAACTCGGCGGCAATGAGCAGTTCTTC.

The rearrangement links TRBV9 to TRBJ2-5; a possible D gene is TRBD2 (5 bases). Per the germline V gene, CDR1 is SGDLS and CDR2 is YYNGEE. Between the trimmed V and J ends, which lost 4 bases and 4 bases, there was a span of 17 bases. The CDR3 runs to 15 residues. In DNA, the CDR3 is TGTGCCAGCAGCTTCCACTCAATTGGAGGAGAGACCCAGTACTTC. Translated: CASSFHSIGGETQYF.

Concerning this clone: Other DNA variants within this sample encode the same CDR3. Here the CDR3 reads CASSDGQRNQPQHF. The CDR3 DNA reads TGTGCCAGCAGTGATGGGCAGCGCAATCAGCCCCAGCATTTT. The rearrangement joins TRBV2 to TRBJ1-5; D is uncertain. Germline lookup yields CDR1 SNHLY and CDR2 FYNNEI. This CDR3 spans 14 amino acids. Trimming pared 3 bases from V and 2 bases from J, leaving 8 bases between. The full variable domain, completed using reference TRBV2 and TRBJ1-5, is EPEVTQTPSHQVTQMGQEVILRCVPISNHLYFYWYRQILGQKVEFLVSFYNNEISEKSEIFDDQFSVERPDGSNFTLKIRSTKLEDSAMYFCASSDGQRNQPQHFGDGTRLSIL.

This rearrangement joins TRBV20-1 to TRBJ1-1; D is unclear. Germline V gene sequence: CDR1 DFQATT, CDR2 SNEGSKA (reference sequence). V lost 6 bases, J lost 10 bases, and 15 bases lay in between. The CDR3 runs 11 residues. The CDR3 here is CSARGQVTAFF. The CDR3, as DNA: TGCAGTGCCCGCGGGCAAGTGACAGCTTTCTTT.

The chain couples TRBV6-6 to TRBJ2-7; 10 bases agree with TRBD1. Per germline, CDR1 MNHNY and CDR2 SVGAGI (reference sequence). J gave up 4 bases and V 0 bases, and 6 bases lay outside the gene matches. The CDR3 is made up of 16 amino acids. The CDR3 DNA is TGTGCCAGCAGTTACTCGATGACAGGGGGCGCGTACGAGCAGTACTTC. Residues: CASSYSMTGGAYEQYF.